These 5 T cell receptor beta chains originate from one sample sequenced in a study of regulatory T cells in long-lasting Graves disease. Building of the TCR beta libraries involved iRepertoire HTBI primers and Arm-PCR of CDR3 regions. TCRdb reprocessed the multiplex PCR reads via MiXCR and lists one record per CDR3 protein. The top ten hold approximately 9.6% of the sample, which has 510,000 or so distinct CDR3 sequences, around 12% seen once. Regarding time point: newly diagnosed GD, antithyroid drugs for less than 3 months. The TCR library used RNA extracted from PBMCs. This sample was shared with a second study, whose subject was T cells in Graves' hyperthyroidism and ophthalmopathy.

The source was peripheral blood mononuclear cells (PBMCs), collected at new diagnosis, from a patient treated with antithyroid drugs. The receptors originated from a woman in her 30s with Graves disease.

The CDR3 is CATSRDWFTRYEQYF. CDR3 DNA sequence: TGTGCCACCAGCAGAGATTGGTTCACCCGCTACGAGCAGTACTTC. The chain recombines TRBV15 with TRBJ2-7, with D unresolved. V was shortened by 0 bases and J by 3 bases, with 12 bases between the two germline ends. CDR1 LNHNV and CDR2 YYDKDF come from the germline V gene (reference sequence). This CDR3 has 15 amino acids.

This CDR3 reads CASSAFGTVNSPLHF. DNA of the CDR3: TGTGCCAGCAGTGCCTTCGGGACAGTCAATTCACCCCTCCACTTT. The chain carries TRBV25-1 and TRBJ1-6, with 7 bases matching TRBD1. Germline values: CDR1 MGHDK, CDR2 SYGVNS. The CDR3 is 15 amino acids. The junction had 7 bases not matched to a gene; V was cut back by 4 bases and J by 7 bases. Full variable domain (remainder filled in from reference TRBV25-1 and TRBJ1-6): EADIYQTPRYLVIGTGKKITLECSQTMGHDKMYWYQQDPGMELHLIHYSYGVNSTEKGDLSSESTVSRIRTEHFPLTLESARPSHTSQYLCASSAFGTVNSPLHFGNGTRLTVT.

With regard to this clonotype: This may arise from a read error, as a much more abundant clone is one base away. V gene TRBV2 combines with J gene TRBJ2-7; D gene unclear. V dropped 0 bases and J dropped 7 bases, with 10 bases sitting between them. CDR1 is SNHLY, CDR2 FYNNEI, per germline. The CDR3 has 13 amino acids. CDR3 in DNA: TGTGCCAGCAGTGAAGCGCGATACAATGAGCAGTACTTC. It encodes CASSEARYNEQYF.

The chain employs TRBV7-9 and TRBJ2-1, with 14 positions matching TRBD2. The V segment lost 5 bases and the J segment 3 bases; nucleotides outside the gene matches: 21. Germline assignment: CDR1 SEHNR and CDR2 FQNEAQ (reference sequence). CDR3 size: 22 residues. Here the CDR3 DNA reads TGTGCCAGCAGCCCATACCGACGGACTAGCGGGAGGTACACAGGTCTCTACAATGAGCAGTTCTTC. Its protein product is CASSPYRRTSGRYTGLYNEQFF.

In this sample, this clonotype turned up a few times. This chain joins TRBV6-5 and TRBJ1-1, with D unclear. V was trimmed by 0 bases and J by 3 bases, leaving 8 bases between them. This CDR3 comprises 14 residues. CDR1 MNHEY and CDR2 SVGAGI come from the germline V gene. The CDR3 DNA is TGTGCCAGCAGTTACTCTGAGGGATACACTGAAGCTTTCTTT. Amino acid sequence: CASSYSEGYTEAFF.